One sample yielded the 3 T cell receptor beta chains listed below, sequenced in a study of metastatic and nonmetastatic thyroid tumors (dated by TCRdb to about 2020). Receptors were amplified or captured by PCR. The data were produced on an Illumina HiSeq 4000. Using fastp at Q25 and MiXCR, TCRdb reprocessed the public reads and kept productive beta chains. The sample has under 15,000 clones on record, roughly 12% of them singletons. Jointly, the top ten make up 13% to 15% of the sample. No treatment had been received by any patient before thyroid surgery. The sequenced sample consisted of blood. The receptor source for this set is a female donor with papillary thyroid cancer or a benign thyroid nodule (not recorded which). Some clones in this sample may be carry-over from other donors' samples.

This clone was seen ten or more times. The rearrangement uses TRBV7-3 and TRBJ2-2, with D possibly being TRBD2 (6 bases). The CDR3 runs to 15 residues. V was cut by 3 bases and J by 2 bases, with 10 bases left in between. Germline V lookup: CDR1 SGHTA, CDR2 FQGTGA. The CDR3 loop reads CASSFGGHNTGELFF. CDR3 coding DNA: TGTGCCAGCAGCTTCGGGGGTCACAACACCGGGGAGCTGTTTTTT.

This chain links TRBV6-1 with TRBJ1-2, with D uncertain. This CDR3 has 11 residues. CDR1 MNHNS and CDR2 SASEGT come from the germline V gene. The V end was cut by 8 bases, the J end by 7 bases, with 11 bases between. DNA of the CDR3: TGTGCCAGCTTCAATAGTAGTGGCTACACCTTC. As protein: CASFNSSGYTF.

This clone is medium-sized by share. The V gene is TRBV6-1, the J gene TRBJ1-5, with D unresolved. Germline loops: CDR1 MNHNS, CDR2 SASEGT. V shed 5 bases and J shed 0 bases, with 11 bases lying between them. The CDR3 sequence is 15 residues long. The CDR3 region has the DNA TGTGCCAGCAGTTCAGGTCCTCATAGCAATCAGCCCCAGCATTTT. This translates into CASSSGPHSNQPQHF.